This TCR beta chain came from a study of CD8+CD57+ T cells in acquired aplastic anemia. Study background: Sorted CD4+ and CD8+ cell DNA averaged approximately 3.4 ug.

This clonotype was recorded many times. One end of the junction varies from germline; a read error may be responsible. CDR3 length: 16 residues. Germline V CDR1 and CDR2: DFQATT, SNEGSKA (reference sequence). The TCR beta profiling, which covered VDJ combination and CDR3 sequence, was carried out using genomic DNA as the template. TCRdb re-analysed the reads in MiXCR, keeping a single row per CDR3 protein. Counted here are 100,000 to 150,000 distinct CDR3 sequences, around 46% occurring once; the ten biggest clones make up 2% to 3%. The rearrangement links TRBV20-1 to TRBJ2-7, with 15 positions matching TRBD2. The source is a human donor in good health, serving as a control. The sequenced material came from sorted CD4+, CD8+, or CD8+CD57+ T cells (not recorded which) from PBMCs. The CDR3, as DNA: TGCAGTGCTAGGTCCGGACTAGCGGGGGGGTCATACGAGCAGTGCTTC. Amino acid sequence: CSARSGLAGGSYEQCF.